The rows below give T cell receptor beta chains drawn from one sample of a study of Ad26.COV2.S vaccination and SARS-CoV-2 variants. Clones were sequenced by immunoSEQ multiplex PCR, and TCRdb holds only the in-frame ones, with some missing. In the table there are about 440,000 clones, around 91% of which are singletons. The sequencing used peripheral blood, collected in a trial of Ad26.COV2.S vaccine versus placebo. Receptors originate from a person between 18 and 65 years old who received the Ad26.COV2.S COVID-19 vaccine or a placebo. The CDR3 runs from the conserved cysteine through the conserved F or W. The order of the fields is clone size, J gene, D gene, V gene, CDR3 protein, CDR3 DNA. The D gene is left open where the match is weak. The size entry is marked missing in some rows and otherwise reads once, few, many or a size class.

abundance: -; j_gene: TRBJ2-7; d_gene: TRBD1; v_gene: TRBV10-3; CDR3aa: CAISPGTGVTYEQYF; CDR3nt: TGTGCCATCAGCCCCGGGACAGGTGTAACCTACGAGCAGTACTTC
abundance: -; j_gene: TRBJ2-2; d_gene: -; v_gene: TRBV19; CDR3aa: CASSILHGENTGELFF; CDR3nt: TGTGCCAGTAGTATACTCCATGGGGAGAACACCGGGGAGCTGTTTTTT
abundance: -; j_gene: TRBJ1-3; d_gene: -; v_gene: TRBV5-4; CDR3aa: CASSLYGNTIYF; CDR3nt: TGTGCCAGCAGCTTATATGGAAACACCATATATTTT
abundance: -; j_gene: TRBJ1-1; d_gene: -; v_gene: TRBV30; CDR3aa: CAWRDVTYTEAFF; CDR3nt: TGTGCCTGGAGAGACGTAACCTACACTGAAGCTTTCTTT
abundance: -; j_gene: TRBJ2-6; d_gene: -; v_gene: TRBV19; CDR3aa: CASSGPGRSSGANVLTF; CDR3nt: TGTGCCAGTAGTGGTCCAGGACGCTCCTCTGGGGCCAACGTCCTGACTTTC
abundance: -; j_gene: TRBJ2-7; d_gene: TRBD2; v_gene: TRBV5-4; CDR3aa: CASSLGGLGTSGLSSYEQYF; CDR3nt: TGTGCCAGCAGCTTGGGGGGGTTGGGGACTAGCGGGCTCTCTTCCTACGAGCAGTACTTC
abundance: -; j_gene: TRBJ2-1; d_gene: TRBD2; v_gene: TRBV11-2; CDR3aa: CASSRGLAGVNEQFF; CDR3nt: TGTGCCAGCAGCCGCGGACTAGCGGGAGTAAATGAGCAGTTCTTC
abundance: -; j_gene: TRBJ2-7; d_gene: -; v_gene: TRBV14; CDR3aa: CASSQRPEDF; CDR3nt: TGTGCCAGCAGCCAGCGTCCAGAGGACTTC
abundance: -; j_gene: TRBJ2-2; d_gene: -; v_gene: TRBV7-2; CDR3aa: CASSLLGGGTGELFF; CDR3nt: TGTGCCAGCAGCTTATTGGGAGGGGGCACCGGGGAGCTGTTTTTT
abundance: once; j_gene: TRBJ2-1; d_gene: TRBD2; v_gene: TRBV7-9; CDR3aa: CASSLRRGTSGFVHEQFF; CDR3nt: TGTGCCAGCAGCTTAAGGCGGGGGACTAGCGGTTTTGTGCATGAGCAGTTCTTC
abundance: -; j_gene: TRBJ2-1; d_gene: TRBD1; v_gene: TRBV6-2/TRBV6-3; CDR3aa: CASSSPRTGAIYNEQFF; CDR3nt: TGTGCCAGCAGTTCGCCTCGGACAGGGGCTATCTACAATGAGCAGTTCTTC
abundance: -; j_gene: TRBJ2-2; d_gene: -; v_gene: TRBV12-5; CDR3aa: CASGFRTGELFF; CDR3nt: TGTGCTAGTGGTTTTAGGACCGGGGAGCTGTTTTTT
abundance: -; j_gene: TRBJ2-2; d_gene: -; v_gene: TRBV19; CDR3aa: CASSGVFRFKGTGELFF; CDR3nt: TGTGCCAGTAGCGGGGTGTTCCGCTTCAAAGGGACCGGGGAGCTGTTTTTT
abundance: -; j_gene: TRBJ2-3; d_gene: TRBD1; v_gene: TRBV9; CDR3aa: CASSGGQFGSTDTQYF; CDR3nt: TGTGCCAGCAGCGGGGGACAGTTCGGGAGCACAGATACGCAGTATTTT
abundance: -; j_gene: TRBJ1-2; d_gene: -; v_gene: TRBV5-4; CDR3aa: CASSYAVWRGYTF; CDR3nt: TGTGCCAGCAGTTACGCAGTCTGGCGCGGCTACACCTTC
abundance: -; j_gene: TRBJ2-1; d_gene: -; v_gene: TRBV13; CDR3aa: CASSLGRGAYNEQFF; CDR3nt: TGTGCCAGCAGCTTAGGCAGGGGTGCCTACAATGAGCAGTTCTTC
abundance: once; j_gene: TRBJ2-7; d_gene: -; v_gene: TRBV23-1; CDR3aa: CASSQWGRGHHSYEQYF; CDR3nt: TGCGCCAGCAGTCAATGGGGCAGGGGTCACCACTCCTACGAGCAGTACTTC
abundance: -; j_gene: TRBJ1-1; d_gene: TRBD1; v_gene: TRBV5-4; CDR3aa: CASSPSLQGAAEAFF; CDR3nt: TGTGCCAGCAGCCCATCCCTCCAGGGGGCGGCTGAAGCTTTCTTT
abundance: -; j_gene: TRBJ2-3; d_gene: TRBD1; v_gene: TRBV11-3; CDR3aa: CASSFGQGTADTQYF; CDR3nt: TGTGCCAGCAGCTTCGGACAGGGGACAGCAGATACGCAGTATTTT
abundance: -; j_gene: TRBJ1-6; d_gene: -; v_gene: TRBV10-3; CDR3aa: CASGQGKSSPLHF; CDR3nt: TGTGCCTCCGGGCAAGGGAAAAGTTCACCCCTCCACTTT
abundance: -; j_gene: TRBJ1-4; d_gene: TRBD1; v_gene: TRBV6-5; CDR3aa: CASRSGDRDEKLFF; CDR3nt: TGTGCCAGCAGGTCCGGGGACAGGGACGAAAAACTGTTTTTT
abundance: -; j_gene: TRBJ2-7; d_gene: -; v_gene: TRBV4-1; CDR3aa: CASSLRDTAYEQYF; CDR3nt: TGCGCCAGCAGCCTCCGGGACACCGCCTACGAGCAGTACTTC
abundance: once; j_gene: TRBJ1-4; d_gene: TRBD1; v_gene: TRBV28; CDR3aa: CASSPTRTGNEKLFF; CDR3nt: TGTGCCAGCAGTCCTACTCGGACAGGGAATGAAAAACTGTTTTTT
abundance: -; j_gene: TRBJ1-2; d_gene: -; v_gene: TRBV27; CDR3aa: CASSSLGGSYGYTF; CDR3nt: TGTGCCAGCAGTTCCCTCGGGGGGAGCTATGGCTACACCTTC
abundance: -; j_gene: TRBJ2-5; d_gene: -; v_gene: TRBV6-2/TRBV6-3; CDR3aa: CASSYSGGVLETQYF; CDR3nt: TGTGCCAGCAGTTACTCGGGGGGAGTCTTGGAGACCCAGTACTTC
abundance: -; j_gene: TRBJ2-2; d_gene: TRBD1; v_gene: TRBV28; CDR3aa: CASSPQGAKTGELFF; CDR3nt: TGTGCCAGCAGTCCTCAGGGGGCTAAAACCGGGGAGCTGTTTTTT
abundance: -; j_gene: TRBJ1-6; d_gene: -; v_gene: TRBV4-2; CDR3aa: CASSQVTRRTSGSPLHF; CDR3nt: TGTGCCAGCAGCCAAGTAACTCGCCGGACTTCTGGTTCACCCCTCCACTTT
abundance: -; j_gene: TRBJ2-7; d_gene: -; v_gene: TRBV27; CDR3aa: CASSRDTSYEQYF; CDR3nt: TGTGCCAGCAGCCGGGACACTTCCTACGAGCAGTACTTC
abundance: -; j_gene: TRBJ1-1; d_gene: -; v_gene: TRBV18; CDR3aa: CASSQGRDTEAFF; CDR3nt: TGTGCCAGCTCCCAGGGGAGGGACACTGAAGCTTTCTTT
abundance: -; j_gene: TRBJ2-7; d_gene: TRBD1; v_gene: TRBV5-4; CDR3aa: CASSLGDRGRNEQYF; CDR3nt: TGTGCCAGCAGCTTGGGAGACAGGGGGCGAAACGAGCAGTACTTC
abundance: once; j_gene: TRBJ2-3; d_gene: TRBD2; v_gene: TRBV3-1/TRBV3-2; CDR3aa: CASSQGDLAGGPVRSTDTQYF; CDR3nt: TGTGCCAGCAGCCAAGGGGATCTAGCGGGAGGGCCGGTGCGTAGCACAGATACGCAGTATTTT
abundance: -; j_gene: TRBJ1-5; d_gene: TRBD1; v_gene: TRBV24-1; CDR3aa: CATSDRTGGNQPQHF; CDR3nt: TGTGCCACCAGTGATCGGACAGGGGGCAATCAGCCCCAGCATTTT
abundance: -; j_gene: TRBJ2-2; d_gene: -; v_gene: TRBV18; CDR3aa: CASSPPVLVTANTGELFF; CDR3nt: TGTGCCAGCTCACCACCGGTGTTAGTGACAGCGAACACCGGGGAGCTGTTTTTT
abundance: -; j_gene: TRBJ2-3; d_gene: -; v_gene: TRBV7-2; CDR3aa: CASSLRGRSTDTQYF; CDR3nt: TGTGCCAGCAGCTTAAGGGGGAGGAGCACAGATACGCAGTATTTT
abundance: -; j_gene: TRBJ2-7; d_gene: TRBD1; v_gene: TRBV24-1; CDR3aa: CATSGSGDRAYEQYF; CDR3nt: TGTGCCACCAGTGGGTCCGGGGACAGGGCCTACGAGCAGTACTTC
abundance: few; j_gene: TRBJ1-6; d_gene: -; v_gene: TRBV6-1; CDR3aa: CASSEGTWQINSPLHF; CDR3nt: TGTGCCAGCAGTGAAGGGACCTGGCAGATCAATTCACCCCTCCACTTT
abundance: -; j_gene: TRBJ2-7; d_gene: -; v_gene: TRBV6-2/TRBV6-3; CDR3aa: CASSRGRNYEQYF; CDR3nt: TGTGCCAGCAGTCGTGGACGGAACTACGAGCAGTACTTC
abundance: -; j_gene: TRBJ1-3; d_gene: TRBD1; v_gene: TRBV18; CDR3aa: CASSPGQGSGNTIYF; CDR3nt: TGTGCCAGCTCACCAGGACAGGGTTCTGGAAACACCATATATTTT
abundance: -; j_gene: TRBJ2-7; d_gene: -; v_gene: TRBV6-2/TRBV6-3; CDR3aa: CASSFEAGSPSYEQYF; CDR3nt: TGTGCCAGCAGTTTCGAAGCCGGGAGTCCGTCCTACGAGCAGTACTTC
abundance: -; j_gene: TRBJ2-7; d_gene: -; v_gene: TRBV13; CDR3aa: CASSLGTSVGEQYF; CDR3nt: TGTGCCAGCAGCCTCGGGACATCGGTTGGCGAGCAGTACTTC
abundance: -; j_gene: TRBJ1-6; d_gene: -; v_gene: TRBV11-2; CDR3aa: CASSSLYNSPLHF; CDR3nt: TGTGCCAGCAGCTCACTCTATAATTCACCCCTCCACTTT
abundance: -; j_gene: TRBJ1-5; d_gene: TRBD1; v_gene: TRBV7-9; CDR3aa: CASSPGTGNDQPQHF; CDR3nt: TGTGCCAGCAGCCCCGGGACAGGGAACGATCAGCCCCAGCATTTT
abundance: -; j_gene: TRBJ2-4; d_gene: TRBD2; v_gene: TRBV7-2; CDR3aa: CASSLGWGLAEKNIQYF; CDR3nt: TGTGCCAGCAGCTTAGGGTGGGGACTAGCGGAGAAAAACATTCAGTACTTC
abundance: -; j_gene: TRBJ2-2; d_gene: -; v_gene: TRBV7-2; CDR3aa: CASSLGPAPGSGNTGELFF; CDR3nt: TGTGCCAGCAGCTTAGGGCCCGCTCCGGGTAGCGGAAACACCGGGGAGCTGTTTTTT
abundance: -; j_gene: TRBJ2-5; d_gene: -; v_gene: TRBV19; CDR3aa: CASSLGHGQETQYF; CDR3nt: TGTGCCAGTAGTCTAGGACATGGTCAAGAGACCCAGTACTTC
abundance: -; j_gene: TRBJ2-3; d_gene: TRBD2; v_gene: TRBV7-6; CDR3aa: CASSLGLAGPLLSTDTQYF; CDR3nt: TGTGCCAGCAGCTTGGGACTAGCGGGACCCCTCCTTAGCACAGATACGCAGTATTTT
abundance: -; j_gene: TRBJ2-2; d_gene: -; v_gene: TRBV16; CDR3aa: CASSQLGRAANTGELFF; CDR3nt: TGTGCCAGCAGCCAATTAGGAAGGGCTGCGAACACCGGGGAGCTGTTTTTT
abundance: -; j_gene: TRBJ2-7; d_gene: -; v_gene: TRBV19; CDR3aa: CASSYGHSYEQYF; CDR3nt: TGTGCCAGTAGTTACGGACACTCCTACGAGCAGTACTTC
abundance: -; j_gene: TRBJ1-6; d_gene: TRBD1; v_gene: TRBV19; CDR3aa: CASRETGNDHSPLHF; CDR3nt: TGTGCCAGTAGGGAGACAGGGAACGACCATTCACCCCTCCACTTT
abundance: once; j_gene: TRBJ2-7; d_gene: TRBD2; v_gene: TRBV5-6; CDR3aa: CASSLIRTSGSYEQYF; CDR3nt: TGTGCCAGCAGCTTGATAAGGACTAGCGGCTCCTACGAGCAGTACTTC